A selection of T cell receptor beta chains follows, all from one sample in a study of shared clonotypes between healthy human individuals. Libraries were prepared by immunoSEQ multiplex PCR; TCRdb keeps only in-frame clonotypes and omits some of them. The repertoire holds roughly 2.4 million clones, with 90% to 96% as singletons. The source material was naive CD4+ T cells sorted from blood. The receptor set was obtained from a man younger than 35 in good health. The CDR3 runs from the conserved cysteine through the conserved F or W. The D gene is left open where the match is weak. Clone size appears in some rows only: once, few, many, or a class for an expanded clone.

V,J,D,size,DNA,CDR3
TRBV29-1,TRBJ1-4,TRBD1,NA,TGCAGCGTGAACAGGGGTGACGAAAAACTGTTTTTT,CSVNRGDEKLFF
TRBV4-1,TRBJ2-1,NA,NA,TGCGCCAGCAGCCAAGAAATCAGGGTTATGGTTGAGCAGTTCTTC,CASSQEIRVMVEQFF
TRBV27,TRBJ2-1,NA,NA,TGTGCCAGCAGAGATTCGAAAATATTTTCCCCCTACAATGAGCAGTTCTTC,CASRDSKIFSPYNEQFF
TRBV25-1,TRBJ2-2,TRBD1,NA,TGTGCCAGCAGTGAGTTGCTGCAGGGGGCCGCCGGGGAGCTGTTTTTT,CASSELLQGAAGELFF
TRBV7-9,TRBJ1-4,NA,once,TGTGCCAGCAGCTTGACGGGGGGGTTAGATGAAAAACTGTTTTTT,CASSLTGGLDEKLFF
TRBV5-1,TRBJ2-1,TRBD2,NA,TGCGCCAGCAGCTTTGTCGGACTAGTGTCCTACAATGAGCAGTTCTTC,CASSFVGLVSYNEQFF
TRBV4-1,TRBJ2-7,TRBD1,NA,TGCGCCAGCAGCCAGAATACAGGGGGCGCGTACGAGCAGTACTTC,CASSQNTGGAYEQYF
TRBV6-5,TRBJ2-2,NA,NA,TGTGCCAGCAGTTCGAGGACGCAGAACACCGGGGAGCTGTTTTTT,CASSSRTQNTGELFF
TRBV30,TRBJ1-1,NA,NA,TGTGCCTGGAGTGTAGAGGGGGGCACTGAAGCTTTCTTT,CAWSVEGGTEAFF
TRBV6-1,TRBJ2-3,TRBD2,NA,TGTGCCAGCAGGAGACTAGCGGGCACAGATACGCAGTATTTT,CASRRLAGTDTQYF
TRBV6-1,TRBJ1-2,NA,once,TGTGCCAGCAGGCTGGACATTTCACCTCTCTATGGCTACACCTTC,CASRLDISPLYGYTF
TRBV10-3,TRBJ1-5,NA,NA,TGTGCCATCAGTGACAGGGATAGCAATCAGCCCCAGCATTTT,CAISDRDSNQPQHF
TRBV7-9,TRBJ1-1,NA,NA,TGTGCCAGCAGCTCCTCGGGACTCCTGAACACTGAAGCTTTCTTT,CASSSSGLLNTEAFF
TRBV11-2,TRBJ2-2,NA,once,TGTGCCAGCAGCTCCACCGGGACCGTCACCGGGGAGCTGTTTTTT,CASSSTGTVTGELFF
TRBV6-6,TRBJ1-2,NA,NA,TGTGCCAGCAGTTCTAGGCCCCTCTATGGCTACACCTTC,CASSSRPLYGYTF
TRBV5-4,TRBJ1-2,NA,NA,TGTGCCAGCAGCCGCCGACAGGACAACTATGGCTACACCTTC,CASSRRQDNYGYTF
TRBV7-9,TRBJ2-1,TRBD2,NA,TGTGCCAGCAGTTTATCAACTAGCGGATATTACAATGAGCAGTTCTTC,CASSLSTSGYYNEQFF
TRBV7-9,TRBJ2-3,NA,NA,TGTGCCAGCAGCTTAGCTCCGGATACGCAGTATTTT,CASSLAPDTQYF
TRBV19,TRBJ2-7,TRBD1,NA,TGTGCCAGTAGTTCTGAACGGACAGGGGGCAAGCAGTACTTC,CASSSERTGGKQYF
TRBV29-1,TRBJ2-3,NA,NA,TGCAGCATCCTAGGTATTTCCGCAGATACGCAGTATTTT,CSILGISADTQYF
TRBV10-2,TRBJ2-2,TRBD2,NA,TGCGCCATCTATCCTAGCGGGAGAACGGCCGGGGAGCTGTTTTTT,CAIYPSGRTAGELFF
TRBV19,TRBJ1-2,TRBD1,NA,TGTGCCAGTAGTATTGAGGGACAGGCCCTCAACTATGGCTACACCTTC,CASSIEGQALNYGYTF
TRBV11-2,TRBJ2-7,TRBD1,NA,TGTGCCAGCAGCTTATCCTACAGGGGGTTCCACGAGCAGTACTTC,CASSLSYRGFHEQYF
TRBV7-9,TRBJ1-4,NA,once,TGTGCCAGCAGCCCGGGACGCCAGGATGAAAAACTGTTTTTT,CASSPGRQDEKLFF
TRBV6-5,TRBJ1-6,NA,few,TGTGCCAGCAGCTCACGGGGACCGAATTATTCACCCCTCCACTTT,CASSSRGPNYSPLHF
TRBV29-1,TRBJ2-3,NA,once,TGCAGCGTTCGCAGGACGGGCACTAGCACAGATACGCAGTATTTT,CSVRRTGTSTDTQYF
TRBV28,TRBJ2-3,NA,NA,TGTGCCAGCAGGGTTGGGGGCGCCCACACAGATACGCAGTATTTT,CASRVGGAHTDTQYF
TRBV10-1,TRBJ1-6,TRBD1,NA,TGCGCCTCCGCTGGACAGGGGGATTCACCCCTCCACTTT,CASAGQGDSPLHF
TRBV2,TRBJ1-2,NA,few,TGTGCCAGCAGCCCCCAGGGGAACTATGGCTACACCTTC,CASSPQGNYGYTF